This T cell receptor beta chain was sequenced in a study of blood T cell repertoires in COVID-19. Study overall: T cells, B-cell-depleted T cells, or PBMCs provided the cDNA or gDNA that served as material.

This table comes from immunoSEQ multiplex PCR, and its TCRdb copy is limited to in-frame clones, with some not included. The sample holds some 100,000 clones, approximately 92% seen once. V gave up 1 base and J gave up 2 bases, with 8 bases separating them. The CDR3 runs 15 residues. From germline, CDR1 is KGHSH and CDR2 LQKENI. The chain joins TRBV18 to TRBJ1-4, with D possibly being TRBD1 (6 bases). The material sequenced was peripheral blood. The receptor was isolated from a man aged 50-60 years with active COVID-19. CDR3 sequence: CASSPRTETNEKLFF. In DNA, the CDR3 is TGTGCCAGCTCACCACGGACAGAGACTAATGAAAAACTGTTTTTT.